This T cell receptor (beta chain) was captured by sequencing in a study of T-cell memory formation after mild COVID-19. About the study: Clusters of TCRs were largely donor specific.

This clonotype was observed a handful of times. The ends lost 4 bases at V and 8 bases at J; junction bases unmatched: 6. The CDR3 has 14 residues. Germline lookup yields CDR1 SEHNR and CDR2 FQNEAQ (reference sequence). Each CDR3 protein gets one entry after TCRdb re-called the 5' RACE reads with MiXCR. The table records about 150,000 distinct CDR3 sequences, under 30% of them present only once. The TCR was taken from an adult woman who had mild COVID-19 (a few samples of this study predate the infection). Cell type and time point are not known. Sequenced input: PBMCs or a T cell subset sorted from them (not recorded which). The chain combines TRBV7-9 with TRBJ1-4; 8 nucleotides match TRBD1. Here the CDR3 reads CASSSRGRWEKLFF. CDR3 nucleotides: TGTGCCAGCAGCTCCAGGGGGCGCTGGGAAAAACTGTTTTTT.